This entry lists 23 T cell receptor beta chains sequenced from one sample in a study of identical twins. A single record per CDR3 protein comes from TCRdb applying MiXCR to the 5' RACE reads. The sample consists of about 920,000 distinct CDR3 sequences, about 12% of them appearing once. These records were also assigned to another study, of yellow fever vaccine responses in identical twins.

Sequenced sample: PBMCs. Every receptor here comes from a woman aged 18-29 years in good health.

This clonotype was picked up many times. The chain recombines TRBV5-1 with TRBJ1-4; D is unclear. The CDR3 runs to 14 residues. The germline CDR1 and CDR2 sequences are SGHRS and YFSETQ. V lost 2 bases, J lost 8 bases, and 13 bases lay in between. This CDR3 reads CASSLSQGGEKLFF. The DNA for the CDR3 is TGCGCCAGCAGCTTATCGCAAGGTGGCGAAAAACTGTTTTTT.

The chain recombines TRBV6-5 with TRBJ2-2; TRBD2 aligns across 9 bases. V was clipped by 4 bases and J by 4 bases; unmatched bases: 4. Germline loops: CDR1 MNHEY, CDR2 SVGAGI. CDR3 length equals 15 residues. CDR3 amino acids: CASSFSGSSTGELFF. The CDR3 nucleotides read TGTGCCAGCAGTTTTAGCGGGAGCTCCACCGGGGAGCTGTTTTTT.

This clonotype was observed a few times. This chain links TRBV20-1 with TRBJ2-3; 9 positions match TRBD2. The germline CDR1 and CDR2 sequences are DFQATT and SNEGSKA (reference sequence). The CDR3 spans 14 residues. The ends lost 2 bases at V and 4 bases at J; junction bases unmatched: 4. The CDR3 spells CSARPAGGSDTQYF. The CDR3 DNA is TGCAGTGCTAGACCAGCGGGGGGATCAGATACGCAGTATTTT.

This clonotype was detected only a few times. The rearrangement uses TRBV6-2 or TRBV6-3 and TRBJ2-6; possibly TRBD2 for D (6 bases). CDR1 and CDR2 from the germline V gene are MNHEY and SVGEGT. V dropped 6 bases and J dropped 3 bases, with 12 bases sitting between them. The CDR3 loop spans 15 amino acids. For the CDR3, the DNA is TGTGCCAGCAGGGGACTTCTTCTTGGGGCCAACGTCCTGACTTTC. The encoded protein is CASRGLLLGANVLTF.

This clonotype was detected only a few times. The rearrangement joins TRBV5-1 to TRBJ2-5, with 10 positions matching TRBD2. The CDR3 is 16 amino acids. The germline V gene encodes CDR1 SGHRS and CDR2 YFSETQ. V lost 4 bases to trimming and J lost 2 bases; unmatched junction nucleotides: 8. CDR3: CASSHGSGGSQETQYF. The CDR3 bases are TGCGCCAGCAGCCATGGTAGCGGGGGGTCACAAGAGACCCAGTACTTC. Looking up the rest from reference TRBV5-1 and TRBJ2-5 gives the full variable domain: KAGVTQTPRYLIKTRGQQVTLSCSPISGHRSVSWYQQTPGQGLQFLFEYFSETQRNKGNFPGRFSGRQFSNSRSEMNVSTLELGDSALYLCASSHGSGGSQETQYFGPGTRLLVL.

This clonotype has a handful of counts. At one boundary the junction diverges from the germline segment, which might be a read error. The chain is built from TRBV6-1 and TRBJ2-7; 8 bases match TRBD1. The CDR3 covers 14 residues. Germline V CDR1 and CDR2: MNHNS, SASEGT. The chain's CDR3 is CASTEQGVRGEQYF. DNA of the CDR3: TGTGCCAGCACTGAACAGGGGGTCCGGGGAGAGCAGTACTTC.

This clonotype was detected only a few times. The chain carries TRBV24-1 and TRBJ2-1; D may be TRBD1 (8 bases). The V gene's germline CDR1 is KGHDR and CDR2 SFDVKD. The length of the CDR3 is 15 residues. With 1 base removed from V and 7 bases from J, the gap between germline ends came to 13 bases. The CDR3 protein is CATSDLVQGGNEQFF. The CDR3 nucleotides are TGTGCCACCAGTGATTTAGTACAGGGGGGGAATGAGCAGTTCTTC.

About this clonotype itself: One end of the junction fails to match germline, which may point to a read error. As DNA, the CDR3 is TGTGCGAGCATCCCACCTGGGATCCCTGGGTACGAGCAGTACTTC. Its protein is CASIPPGIPGYEQYF. The gene calls are TRBV2 and TRBJ2-7; D remains unclear. Per germline, CDR1 SNHLY and CDR2 FYNNEI. The CDR3 has 15 amino acids.

At least ten counts were recorded for this clonotype. The CDR3 protein is CASSLGTSKARTEAFF. DNA of the CDR3: TGCGCCAGCAGCCTGGGGACATCAAAGGCTAGAACTGAAGCTTTCTTT. This chain uses TRBV4-1 with TRBJ1-1, with D possibly matching TRBD1 (6 bases). CDR1 and CDR2 (germline): MGHRA, YSYEKL. This CDR3 has 16 amino acids. V was pared by 4 bases and J by 5 bases, with 20 bases between.

The CDR3, as DNA: TGTGCCAGCAGCCCACTAGCGGGGTTAGCTTACAATGAGCAGTTCTTC. Translating it yields CASSPLAGLAYNEQFF. This chain uses TRBV7-3 with TRBJ2-1; 10 positions match TRBD2. Per germline, CDR1 SGHTA and CDR2 FQGTGA. V lost 5 bases and J lost 4; bases outside the gene matches: 8. The CDR3 has 16 residues.

This clonotype showed up just a few times. The CDR3 carries no conserved terminal phenylalanine or tryptophan, so it likely arises from a read error. The rearrangement uses TRBV12-3 or TRBV12-4 and TRBJ2-1, with 10 bases lining up with TRBD2. This CDR3 has 17 residues. The J segment lost 3 bases and the V segment lost 5 bases, leaving 10 bases of the junction unmatched. CDR3 nucleotides: TGTGCCAGCAGTCGAAGGACTAGCGGCCAGGTCTACAATGAGCAGTTCCTC. The encoded protein is CASSRRTSGQVYNEQFL.

The V and J genes are TRBV6-1 and TRBJ2-1; no clear D gene. This CDR3 is built from 14 residues. The germline gives CDR1 MNHNS, CDR2 SASEGT. Between the trimmed V and J ends, which lost 2 bases and 9 bases, there was a span of 14 bases. In DNA, the CDR3 is TGTGCCAGCAGTGAAACGCCTAGTTGGGGTGAGCAGTTCTTC. This sequence encodes CASSETPSWGEQFF.

This clonotype was counted many times. The CDR3 spells CASSQVSGSAAGQFF. In DNA form, the CDR3 reads TGTGCCAGCAGCCAAGTTAGCGGGAGCGCAGCAGGGCAGTTCTTC. The chain carries TRBV3-1 and TRBJ2-1; 9 nucleotides match TRBD2. With 1 base clipped from V and 12 bases from J, the junction kept 10 bases outside the gene matches. There are 15 residues in the CDR3. Germline lookup yields CDR1 LGHDT and CDR2 YNNKEL (reference sequence).

This chain joins TRBV12-3 or TRBV12-4 and TRBJ2-7; TRBD2 agrees at 10 bases. The V gene end was trimmed by 1 base and the J gene end by 2 bases; junction bases not matched to a gene: 2. The length of the CDR3 is 15 residues. The CDR3 sequence is CASSLVLAGAYEQYF. In DNA form, the CDR3 reads TGTGCCAGCAGTTTAGTCCTAGCGGGGGCCTACGAGCAGTACTTC.

This clonotype was seen only a few times. The chain carries TRBV12-3 or TRBV12-4 and TRBJ2-4; D gene ambiguous. The V gene lost 5 bases and the J gene lost 5 bases, with 19 bases spanning the gap. The CDR3 sequence is 16 residues long. The CDR3 protein is CASSDFGLPTQNIQYF. CDR3 nucleotide sequence: TGTGCCAGCAGTGACTTCGGCTTGCCCACCCAAAACATTCAGTACTTC.

This clonotype was detected a few times. The V and J genes are TRBV29-1 and TRBJ2-1; 12 bases match TRBD2. With 8 bases clipped from V and 5 bases from J, the junction kept 4 bases outside the gene matches. Per the germline V gene, CDR1 is SQVTM and CDR2 is ANQGSEA. This CDR3 has 13 amino acids. In DNA form, the CDR3 reads TGCAGCCTAAGGACTAGCGGGAACAATGAGCAGTTCTTC. Its protein product is CSLRTSGNNEQFF.

The V gene is TRBV11-2, the J gene TRBJ2-1; possibly TRBD2 for D (6 bases). This CDR3 is built from 15 residues. Germline CDR1 and CDR2: SGHAT and FQNNGV. Trimming left V 5 bases short and J 6 bases short, with 17 bases between. The CDR3 sequence is CASSTSTSSGNEQFF. The CDR3 DNA reads as TGTGCCAGCAGCACTTCGACTAGTTCGGGCAATGAGCAGTTCTTC.

Ten or more counts support this clonotype. V usage is TRBV4-1 and J usage is TRBJ2-3, with D uncertain. Trimming pared 0 bases from V and 1 base from J, leaving 5 bases between. The CDR3 runs 14 residues. From germline, CDR1 is MGHRA and CDR2 YSYEKL. The CDR3 DNA reads TGCGCCAGCAGCCAAGAAGGAGGCACAGATACGCAGTATTTT. It yields the protein CASSQEGGTDTQYF.

This clonotype was detected ten times or more. The rearrangement uses TRBV5-6 and TRBJ2-2, with 7 bases fitting TRBD1. CDR3 length: 15 amino acids. Germline lookup yields CDR1 SGHDT and CDR2 YYEEEE. V was clipped by 5 bases and J by 0 bases; unmatched bases: 4. The CDR3 sequence: CASRTGTANTGELFF. CDR3 DNA sequence: TGTGCCAGCAGAACCGGGACAGCGAACACCGGGGAGCTGTTTTTT.

This clonotype was observed a few times. The CDR3 nucleotides are TGTGCCAGCAGCTTGTACGCCGGGACAGGGTTCGCCGGGGAGCTGTTTTTT. Amino acids: CASSLYAGTGFAGELFF. The chain combines TRBV7-9 with TRBJ2-2; 9 positions match TRBD1. V gave up 3 bases and J gave up 6 bases; unmatched junction bases: 11. Looked up from germline, CDR1 is SEHNR and CDR2 is FQNEAQ (reference sequence). The CDR3 spans 17 residues.

This clonotype appeared a few times. The CDR3: CASRDRGTPSEKLFF. CDR3 in DNA: TGTGCCAGCAGGGACCGCGGGACCCCGAGTGAAAAACTGTTTTTT. The chain is built from TRBV6-1 and TRBJ1-4; D is possibly TRBD1 (5 bases). The CDR3 is 15 residues long. Between the trimmed V and J ends, which lost 6 bases and 7 bases, there was a span of 18 bases. Per the germline V gene, CDR1 is MNHNS and CDR2 is SASEGT.

This clonotype was counted a few times. The rearrangement links TRBV4-2 to TRBJ2-5; no clear D. The CDR3 totals 14 residues. Deletions cut 0 bases from V and 4 bases from J, with 9 bases between. Germline loops: CDR1 LGHNA, CDR2 YNFKEQ. CDR3 coding DNA: TGTGCCAGCAGCCAAGAAGGCGCTCTAGAGACCCAGTACTTC. Amino acid sequence: CASSQEGALETQYF.

This clonotype was seen many times. The J gene is TRBJ1-4, the V gene TRBV20-1, with D possibly being TRBD1 (6 bases). The CDR3 runs to 13 residues. Germline V CDR1 and CDR2: DFQATT, SNEGSKA (reference sequence). V was trimmed by 0 bases and J by 8 bases, leaving 10 bases between them. Here the CDR3 reads CSARDPQGEKLFF. The CDR3 nucleotides read TGCAGTGCTAGAGATCCCCAGGGGGAAAAACTGTTTTTT.